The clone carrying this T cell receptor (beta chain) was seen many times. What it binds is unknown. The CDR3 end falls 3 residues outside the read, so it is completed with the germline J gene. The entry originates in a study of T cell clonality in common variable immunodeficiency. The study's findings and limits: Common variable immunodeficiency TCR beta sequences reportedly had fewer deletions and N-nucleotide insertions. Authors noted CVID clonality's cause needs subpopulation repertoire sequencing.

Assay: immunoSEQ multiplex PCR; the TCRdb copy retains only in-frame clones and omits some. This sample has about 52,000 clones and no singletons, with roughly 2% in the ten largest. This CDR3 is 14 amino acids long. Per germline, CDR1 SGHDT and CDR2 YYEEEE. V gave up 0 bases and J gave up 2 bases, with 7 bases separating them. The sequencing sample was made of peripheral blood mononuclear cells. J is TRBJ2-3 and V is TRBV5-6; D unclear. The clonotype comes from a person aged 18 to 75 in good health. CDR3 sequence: CASSLVQATDTQYF. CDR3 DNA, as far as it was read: TGTGCCAGCAGCTTGGTTCAGGCCACAGATACG.